This paragraph covers one T cell receptor beta chain sequence. Its antigen is currently unknown. It was healthy bone marrow donors who served as donors. Donors counted as nominally healthy when sampled, yet unrecorded immune exposures were likely. This PCR relied on a set of 60 Vbeta primers and 13 Jbeta primers. Here immunoSEQ multiplex PCR was the method, and the copy in TCRdb shows in-frame clones only, minus some. This repertoire shows about 130,000 clones, roughly 80% found once; its top ten account for 0.95% to 1.5%. The data were taken from a study of cytomegalovirus exposure and HLA in healthy donors. Study-level information: Unique TCRs numbering some 93 million, obtained from HLA-typed donors, made up an early data release. Study outcomes and limitations: Previously analyzed data showed that most TCR beta V segments were productive at a frequency of about 87% or about 30%.

The sequence was obtained from a girl between 2 and 10 years old in good health and CMV-seronegative. The sample was PBMCs.

CDR3 nucleotides: TGTGCCAGTAATACTAGGACAGGGGCACCTGGCTACACCTTC. This gives the protein CASNTRTGAPGYTF. The rearrangement uses TRBV19 and TRBJ1-2; TRBD1 matches at 9 bases. V lost 7 bases to trimming and J lost 7 bases; unmatched junction nucleotides: 10. Germline CDR1 and CDR2: LNHDA and SQIVND (reference sequence). The CDR3 covers 14 residues.